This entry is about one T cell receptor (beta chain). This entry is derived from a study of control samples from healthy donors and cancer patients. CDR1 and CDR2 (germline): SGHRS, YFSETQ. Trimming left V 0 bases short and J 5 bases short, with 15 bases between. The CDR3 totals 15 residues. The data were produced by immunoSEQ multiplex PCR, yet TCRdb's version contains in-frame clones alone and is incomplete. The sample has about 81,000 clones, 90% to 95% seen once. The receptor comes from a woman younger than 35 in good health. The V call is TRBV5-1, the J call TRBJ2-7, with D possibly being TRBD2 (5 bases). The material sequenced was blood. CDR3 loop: CASSLDLGSTDEQYF. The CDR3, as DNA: TGCGCCAGCAGCTTGGATCTGGGGAGTACCGACGAGCAGTACTTC.